The present TCR beta chain was sequenced within a study of beta chain features in type 1 diabetes. Study outcomes and limitations: HLA influence on TCRB rearrangement stayed unresolved here. TCRB CDR3 length was moderately but significantly reduced in all four CD4+ subsets of Type 1 diabetes patients. Patients with type 1 diabetes showed fewer VDJ junction insertions and more deletions.

A note on this clone: Antigen unknown.

All of the isolated RNA was reverse transcribed, so expressed TCRB transcripts were sequenced. The average output of naive, central memory and regulatory T cell samples was about 3.57 million reads. Some clones are missing from TCRdb's copy, which holds only in-frame ones; the method was immunoSEQ multiplex PCR. The repertoire holds about 620,000 clones, with around 15% as singletons. Germline CDR1 and CDR2: SGDLS and YYNGEE. The CDR3 contains 17 residues. Trimming left V 1 base short and J 4 bases short, with 20 bases between. The V call is TRBV9, the J call TRBJ2-5; no clear D gene. This sequence originates from a man between 18 and 35 years old in good health. The specimen sequenced was naive CD4+ T cells from blood. CDR3 loop: CASSVTPTRSLGETQYF. The CDR3 DNA sequence: TGTGCCAGCAGCGTAACCCCAACGAGGTCTTTGGGAGAGACCCAGTACTTC. The whole variable domain, remainder taken from reference TRBV9 and TRBJ2-5, is DSGVTQTPKHLITATGQRVTLRCSPRSGDLSVYWYQQSLDQGLQFLIQYYNGEERAKGNILERFSAQQFPDLHSELNLSSLELGDSALYFCASSVTPTRSLGETQYFGPGTRLLVL.